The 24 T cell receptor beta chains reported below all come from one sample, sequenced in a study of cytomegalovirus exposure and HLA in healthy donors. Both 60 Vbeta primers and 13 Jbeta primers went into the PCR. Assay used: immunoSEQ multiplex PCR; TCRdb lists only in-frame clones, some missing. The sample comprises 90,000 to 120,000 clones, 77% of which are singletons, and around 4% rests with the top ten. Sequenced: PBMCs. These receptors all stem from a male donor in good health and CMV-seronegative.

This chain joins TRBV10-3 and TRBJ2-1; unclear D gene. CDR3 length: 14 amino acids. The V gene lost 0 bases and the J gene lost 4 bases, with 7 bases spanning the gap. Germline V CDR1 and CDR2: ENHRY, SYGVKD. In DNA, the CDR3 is TGTGCCATCAGTGAGTCCCCAGAATACAATGAGCAGTTCTTC. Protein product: CAISESPEYNEQFF.

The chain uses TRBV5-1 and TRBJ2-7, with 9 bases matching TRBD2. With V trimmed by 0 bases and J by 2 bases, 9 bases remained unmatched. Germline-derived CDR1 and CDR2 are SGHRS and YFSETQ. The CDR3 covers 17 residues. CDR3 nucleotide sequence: TGCGCCAGCAGCTTGGACAGACGGATAGCGGGGGCCTACGAGCAGTACTTC. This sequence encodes CASSLDRRIAGAYEQYF. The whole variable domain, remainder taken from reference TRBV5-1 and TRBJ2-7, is KAGVTQTPRYLIKTRGQQVTLSCSPISGHRSVSWYQQTPGQGLQFLFEYFSETQRNKGNFPGRFSGRQFSNSRSEMNVSTLELGDSALYLCASSLDRRIAGAYEQYFGPGTRLTVT.

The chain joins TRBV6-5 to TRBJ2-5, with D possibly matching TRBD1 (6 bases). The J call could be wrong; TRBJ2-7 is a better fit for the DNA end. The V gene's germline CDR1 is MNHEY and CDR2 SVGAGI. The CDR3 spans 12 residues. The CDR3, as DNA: TGTGCCAGCAGCAGGGACAACTACGAGCAGTACTTC. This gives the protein CASSRDNYEQYF.

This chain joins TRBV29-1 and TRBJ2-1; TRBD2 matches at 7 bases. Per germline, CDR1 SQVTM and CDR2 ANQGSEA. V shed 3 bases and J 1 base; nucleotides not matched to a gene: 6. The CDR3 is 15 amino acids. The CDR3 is CSVDGLRESYNEQFF. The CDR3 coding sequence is TGCAGCGTTGATGGTTTGCGGGAGTCCTACAATGAGCAGTTCTTC.

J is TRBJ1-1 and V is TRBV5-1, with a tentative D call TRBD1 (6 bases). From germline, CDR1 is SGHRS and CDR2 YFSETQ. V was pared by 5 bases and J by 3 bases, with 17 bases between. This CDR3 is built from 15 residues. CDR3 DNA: TGCGCCAGCAGTTTGAACAGGGTCGGAGACACTGAAGCTTTCTTT. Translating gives CASSLNRVGDTEAFF.

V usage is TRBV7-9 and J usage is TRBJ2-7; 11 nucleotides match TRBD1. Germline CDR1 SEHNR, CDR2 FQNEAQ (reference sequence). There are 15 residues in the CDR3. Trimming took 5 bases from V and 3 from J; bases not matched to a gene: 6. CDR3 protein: CASSARDRGVYEQYF. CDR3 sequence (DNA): TGTGCCAGCAGCGCCCGGGACAGGGGGGTCTACGAGCAGTACTTC.

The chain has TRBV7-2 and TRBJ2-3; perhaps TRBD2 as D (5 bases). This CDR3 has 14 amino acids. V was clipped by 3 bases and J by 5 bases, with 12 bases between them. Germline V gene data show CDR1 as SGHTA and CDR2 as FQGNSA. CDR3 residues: CASSLRVARDTQYF. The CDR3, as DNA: TGTGCCAGCAGCTTGAGGGTAGCAAGAGATACGCAGTATTTT. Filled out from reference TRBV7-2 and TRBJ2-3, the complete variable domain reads GAGVSQSPSNKVTEKGKDVELRCDPISGHTALYWYRQSLGQGLEFLIYFQGNSAPDKSGLPSDRFSAERTGGSVSTLTIQRTQQEDSAVYLCASSLRVARDTQYFGPGTRLTVL.

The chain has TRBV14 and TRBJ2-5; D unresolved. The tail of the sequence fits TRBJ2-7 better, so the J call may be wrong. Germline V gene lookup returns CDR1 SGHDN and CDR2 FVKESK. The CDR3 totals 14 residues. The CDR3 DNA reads TGTGCCAGCAGCGCGCCGGGTCTCACCTACGAGCAGTACTTC. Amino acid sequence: CASSAPGLTYEQYF.

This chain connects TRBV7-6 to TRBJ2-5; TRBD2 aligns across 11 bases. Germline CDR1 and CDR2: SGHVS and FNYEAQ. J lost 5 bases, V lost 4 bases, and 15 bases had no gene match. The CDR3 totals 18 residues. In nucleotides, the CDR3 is TGTGCCAGCAGCTCAACCCGGACTAGCGGGTACCGGGGGGAGACCCAGTACTTC. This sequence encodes CASSSTRTSGYRGETQYF. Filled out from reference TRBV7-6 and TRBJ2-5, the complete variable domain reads GAGVSQSPRYKVTKRGQDVALRCDPISGHVSLYWYRQALGQGPEFLTYFNYEAQQDKSGLPNDRFSAERPEGSISTLTIQRTEQRDSAMYRCASSSTRTSGYRGETQYFGPGTRLLVL.

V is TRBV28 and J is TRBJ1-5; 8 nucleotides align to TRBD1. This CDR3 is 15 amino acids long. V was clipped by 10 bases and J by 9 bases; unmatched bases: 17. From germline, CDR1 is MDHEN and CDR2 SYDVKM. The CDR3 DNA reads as TGTGCCACCGTCCACCGGGACAGGACTATAGGGCCCCAGCATTTT. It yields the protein CATVHRDRTIGPQHF.

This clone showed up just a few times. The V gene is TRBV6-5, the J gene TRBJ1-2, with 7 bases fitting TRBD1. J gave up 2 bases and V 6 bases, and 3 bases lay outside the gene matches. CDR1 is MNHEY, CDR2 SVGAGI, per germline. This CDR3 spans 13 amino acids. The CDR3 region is CASRPGQNYGYTF. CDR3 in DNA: TGTGCCAGCAGACCGGGACAGAACTATGGCTACACCTTC.

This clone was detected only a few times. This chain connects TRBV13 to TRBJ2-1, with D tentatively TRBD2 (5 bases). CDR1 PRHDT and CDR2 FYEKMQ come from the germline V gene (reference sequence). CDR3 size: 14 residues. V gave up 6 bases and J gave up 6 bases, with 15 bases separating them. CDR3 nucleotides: TGTGCCAGCAGGAGAATACTAGATCCCAATGAGCAGTTCTTC. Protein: CASRRILDPNEQFF.

Written as DNA, the CDR3 is TGCGCCAGCAGCTTGGCGGGGGGACTAGCGGGAGGGCCTAGTGAGCAGTTCTTC. Its translation is CASSLAGGLAGGPSEQFF. The chain carries TRBV5-1 and TRBJ2-1; 16 bases fit TRBD2. The ends lost 0 bases at V and 9 bases at J; junction bases unmatched: 9. CDR1 SGHRS and CDR2 YFSETQ come from the germline V gene. The CDR3 consists of 18 residues.

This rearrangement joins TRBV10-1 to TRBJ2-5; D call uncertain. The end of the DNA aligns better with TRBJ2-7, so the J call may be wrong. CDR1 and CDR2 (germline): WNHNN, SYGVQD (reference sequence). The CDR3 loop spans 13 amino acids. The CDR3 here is CASSPGPRNEQYF. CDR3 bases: TGCGCCAGCAGTCCGGGTCCGAGGAACGAGCAGTACTTC.

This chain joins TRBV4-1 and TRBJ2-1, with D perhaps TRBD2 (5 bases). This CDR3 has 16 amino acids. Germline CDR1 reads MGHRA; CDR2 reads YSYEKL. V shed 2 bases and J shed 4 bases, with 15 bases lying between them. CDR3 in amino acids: CASSQKEGGQYNEQFF. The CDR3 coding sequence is TGCGCCAGCAGCCAAAAAGAGGGCGGGCAATACAATGAGCAGTTCTTC.

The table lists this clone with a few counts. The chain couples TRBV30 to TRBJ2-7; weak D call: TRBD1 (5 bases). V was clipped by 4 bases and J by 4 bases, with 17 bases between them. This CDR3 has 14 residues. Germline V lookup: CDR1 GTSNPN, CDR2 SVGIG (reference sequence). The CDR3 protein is CAWTETGKRYEQYF. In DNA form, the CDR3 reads TGTGCCTGGACCGAAACAGGAAAACGGTACGAGCAGTACTTC.

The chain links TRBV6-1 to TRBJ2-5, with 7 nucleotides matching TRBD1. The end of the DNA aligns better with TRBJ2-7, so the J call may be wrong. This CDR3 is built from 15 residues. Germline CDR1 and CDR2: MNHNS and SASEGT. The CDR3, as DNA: TGTGCCAGCAAATCAGACAGGGCCTCCTCCTACGAGCAGTACTTC. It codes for CASKSDRASSYEQYF.

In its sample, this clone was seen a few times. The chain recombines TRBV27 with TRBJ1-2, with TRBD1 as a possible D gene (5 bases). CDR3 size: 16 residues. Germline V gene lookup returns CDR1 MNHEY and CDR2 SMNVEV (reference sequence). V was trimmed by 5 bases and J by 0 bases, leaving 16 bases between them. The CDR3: CASSRIDSIANYGYTF. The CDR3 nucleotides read TGTGCCAGCAGTCGCATAGACAGCATAGCTAACTATGGCTACACCTTC.

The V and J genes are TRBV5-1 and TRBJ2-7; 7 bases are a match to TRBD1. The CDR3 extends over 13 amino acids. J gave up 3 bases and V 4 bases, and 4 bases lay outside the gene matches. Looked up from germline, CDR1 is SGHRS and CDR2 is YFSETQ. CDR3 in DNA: TGCGCCAGCAGCCTCCGGGACAGCTACGAGCAGTACTTC. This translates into CASSLRDSYEQYF.

This chain's CDR3 is CAWSAGGYGYGYTF. The DNA for the CDR3 is TGTGCCTGGAGTGCGGGAGGTTATGGGTATGGCTACACCTTC. The chain joins TRBV30 to TRBJ1-2, with D hard to call. V lost 1 base and J 5 bases, leaving 14 bases between the germline ends. In germline, CDR1 is GTSNPN, CDR2 SVGIG (reference sequence). The CDR3 is 14 residues long.

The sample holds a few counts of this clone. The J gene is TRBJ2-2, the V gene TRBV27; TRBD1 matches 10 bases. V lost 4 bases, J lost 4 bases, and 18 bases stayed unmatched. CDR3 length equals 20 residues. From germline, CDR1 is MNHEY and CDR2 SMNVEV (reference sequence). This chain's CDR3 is CASSSRLMPGQGYGTGELFF. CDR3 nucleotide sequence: TGTGCCAGCAGTTCAAGATTAATGCCGGGACAGGGGTACGGCACCGGGGAGCTGTTTTTT.

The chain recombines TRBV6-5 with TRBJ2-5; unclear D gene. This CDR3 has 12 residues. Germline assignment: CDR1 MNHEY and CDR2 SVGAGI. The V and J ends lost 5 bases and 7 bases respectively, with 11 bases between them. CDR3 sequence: CASSHERMTQYF. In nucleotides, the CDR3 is TGTGCCAGCAGTCACGAGAGAATGACCCAGTACTTC.

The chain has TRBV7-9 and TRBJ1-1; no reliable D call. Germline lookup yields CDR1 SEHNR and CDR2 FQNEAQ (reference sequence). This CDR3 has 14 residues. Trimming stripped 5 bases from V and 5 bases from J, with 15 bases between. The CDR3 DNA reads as TGTGCCAGCAGCACCCAAGGAGGGAGAACTGAAGCTTTCTTT. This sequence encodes CASSTQGGRTEAFF.

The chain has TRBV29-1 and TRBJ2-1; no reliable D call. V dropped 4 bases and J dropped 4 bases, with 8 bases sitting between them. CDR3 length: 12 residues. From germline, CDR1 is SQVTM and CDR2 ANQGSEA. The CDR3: CSVVGLYNEQFF. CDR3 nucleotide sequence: TGCAGCGTTGTGGGCCTTTACAATGAGCAGTTCTTC.